The next 23 T cell receptor beta chains were all read from a single sample in a study of CD8 T cells in Susac syndrome. After extraction with the RNeasy kit, about 0.45 to 1 ug of the RNA was reverse transcribed using random hexamers. TCRdb reprocessed the immunoSEQ multiplex PCR reads with MiXCR, giving one entry per CDR3 protein. The top ten clones hold around 0.2% of a sample with about 300,000 distinct CDR3 sequences, approximately 85% of them seen once. The specimen was CD8+ T cells from PBMCs. The receptors shown here come from a human donor with multiple sclerosis.

The sample holds one count of this clonotype. The chain's CDR3 is CASSAGFGQPQHF. CDR3 nucleotides: TGCGCCAGCAGTGCAGGGTTTGGGCAGCCCCAGCATTTT. V and J are TRBV4-1 and TRBJ1-5; tentative D call: TRBD1 (5 bases). Trimming shortened V by 6 bases and J by 7 bases, and 13 bases separated the two germline ends. The CDR3 is made up of 13 amino acids. CDR1 is MGHRA, CDR2 YSYEKL, per germline.

The count of this clonotype is one. V and J are TRBV6-5 and TRBJ2-5; D perhaps matches TRBD1 (6 bases). Trimming shortened V by 2 bases and J by 3 bases, and 13 bases separated the two germline ends. This CDR3 contains 15 residues. Germline loops: CDR1 MNHEY, CDR2 SVGAGI. The CDR3 DNA sequence: TGTGCCAGCAGTTACGAGGGACACCCCAAAGAGACCCAGTACTTC. This translates into CASSYEGHPKETQYF.

Here the CDR3 reads CSARGRLASYEQYF. The CDR3 DNA reads TGCAGTGCTAGAGGGCGACTAGCGTCCTACGAGCAGTACTTC. The rearrangement uses TRBV20-1 and TRBJ2-7, with 8 bases aligning to TRBD2. The ends lost 1 base at V and 1 base at J; junction bases unmatched: 3. There are 14 residues in the CDR3. Looked up from germline, CDR1 is DFQATT and CDR2 is SNEGSKA (reference sequence).

This clonotype was picked up one time. V is TRBV7-3 and J is TRBJ1-1; 12 positions match TRBD1. CDR1 is SGHTA, CDR2 FQGTGA, per germline. This CDR3 is 15 amino acids long. Unmatched junction bases numbered 4, after V lost 5 bases and J lost 3 bases. CDR3: CASSTGQGADTEAFF. Written as DNA, the CDR3 is TGTGCCAGCAGCACGGGACAGGGGGCCGACACTGAAGCTTTCTTT.

V usage is TRBV20-1 and J usage is TRBJ1-1; no firm D call. CDR1 and CDR2 from the germline V gene are DFQATT and SNEGSKA (reference sequence). V was pared by 3 bases and J by 6 bases, with 17 bases between. The CDR3 totals 14 residues. DNA for the CDR3: TGCAGTGCTAGCCCTCTAGTCGGGTGGCCTGAAGCTTTCTTT. Translation gives CSASPLVGWPEAFF.

A single count supports this clonotype. This chain connects TRBV4-3 to TRBJ2-2; 8 nucleotides match TRBD2. The CDR3 length is 17 residues. Germline-derived CDR1 and CDR2 are LGHNA and YSLEER. With 0 bases clipped from V and 3 bases from J, the junction kept 6 bases outside the gene matches. Here the CDR3 DNA reads TGCGCCAGCAGCCAAGATCGACAGCGGGAGCACACCGGGGAGCTGTTTTTT. It encodes CASSQDRQREHTGELFF.

The rearrangement uses TRBV20-1 and TRBJ2-5; D is uncertain. CDR3 length equals 13 residues. V shed 0 bases and J shed 2 bases, with 7 bases lying between them. CDR1 is DFQATT and CDR2 is SNEGSKA in the germline V gene (reference sequence). The CDR3 coding sequence is TGCAGTGCTAGAGATCTCCAGCAAGAGACCCAGTACTTC. Amino acids: CSARDLQQETQYF.

The chain links TRBV7-9 to TRBJ2-7, with TRBD1 matching over 9 bases. V lost 6 bases, J lost 4 bases, and 7 bases stayed unmatched. The CDR3 sequence is 14 residues long. The germline V gene encodes CDR1 SEHNR and CDR2 FQNEAQ (reference sequence). The CDR3 DNA is TGTGCCAGCAGACCAACAGGGGGCACGTACGAGCAGTACTTC. Translated: CASRPTGGTYEQYF.

The chain carries TRBV19 and TRBJ2-5; D possibly corresponds to TRBD1 (5 bases). The V end lost 0 bases, the J end lost 1 base, and 12 bases lay between the germline ends. CDR3 size: 16 residues. From germline, CDR1 is LNHDA and CDR2 SQIVND (reference sequence). This CDR3 is CASSIDRQGPQETQYF. The CDR3 DNA is TGTGCCAGTAGTATAGATCGTCAGGGCCCCCAAGAGACCCAGTACTTC.

The sample holds a few counts of this clonotype. The chain recombines TRBV6-2 or TRBV6-3 with TRBJ2-5, with TRBD2 identical over 7 bases. V lost 1 base, J lost 9 bases, and 14 bases stayed unmatched. The V gene's germline CDR1 is MNHEY and CDR2 SVGEGT. The CDR3 runs 16 residues. The CDR3 coding sequence is TGTGCCAGCAGTTACTTCGATCCGGACGGGGGGATGGCCCAGTACTTC. It yields the protein CASSYFDPDGGMAQYF.

J is TRBJ2-1 and V is TRBV27, with a possible D match to TRBD1 (5 bases). There are 12 residues in the CDR3. V was clipped by 4 bases and J by 8 bases, with 9 bases between them. Germline V lookup: CDR1 MNHEY, CDR2 SMNVEV (reference sequence). CDR3 region: CASSWGTHEQFF. Written as DNA, the CDR3 is TGTGCCAGCAGTTGGGGCACCCATGAGCAGTTCTTC.

This sequence joins TRBV19 and TRBJ1-2; possible D gene TRBD1, 5 bases. CDR1 LNHDA and CDR2 SQIVND come from the germline V gene (reference sequence). Between the trimmed V and J ends, which lost 3 bases and 4 bases, there was a span of 27 bases. This CDR3 comprises 19 residues. Here the CDR3 reads CASSIPWGPPGPRSYGYTF. In DNA, the CDR3 is TGTGCCAGTAGTATTCCCTGGGGCCCCCCGGGGCCCCGCTCCTATGGCTACACCTTC.

The rearrangement links TRBV11-2 to TRBJ2-1; D call uncertain. This CDR3 has 15 residues. Germline V gives CDR1 SGHAT, CDR2 FQNNGV. The germline V and J ends were trimmed by 5 bases and 4 bases, with 15 bases remaining between them. CDR3 loop: CASSQDFNEYNEQFF. Here the CDR3 DNA reads TGTGCCAGCAGCCAAGACTTCAACGAGTACAATGAGCAGTTCTTC.

The chain carries TRBV24-1 and TRBJ2-2; either TRBD1 or TRBD2 may fit D (5 bases each). In germline, CDR1 is KGHDR, CDR2 SFDVKD. The V and J ends lost 2 bases and 7 bases respectively, with 25 bases between them. The CDR3 is made up of 19 amino acids. The DNA for the CDR3 is TGTGCCACCAGTGATTGGGGGTGGACGGACGAAAAGAGGAGCGGGGAGCTGTTTTTT. Protein sequence: CATSDWGWTDEKRSGELFF.

CDR3 loop: CAWSGTSGYNEQFF. DNA for the CDR3: TGTGCCTGGAGCGGGACTAGCGGGTACAATGAGCAGTTCTTC. The gene calls are TRBV30 and TRBJ2-1; 12 bases are a match to TRBD2. CDR3 length: 14 amino acids. V lost 3 bases, J lost 4 bases, and 1 base stayed unmatched. The germline V gene has CDR1 GTSNPN and CDR2 SVGIG (reference sequence). Together with reference TRBV30 and TRBJ2-1, the CDR3 gives the full variable domain: SQTIHQWPATLVQPVGSPLSLECTVEGTSNPNLYWYRQAAGRGLQLLFYSVGIGQISSEVPQNLSASRPQDRQFILSSKKLLLSDSGFYLCAWSGTSGYNEQFFGPGTRLTVL.

The chain carries TRBV5-1 and TRBJ1-1, with TRBD1 matching over 7 bases. CDR3 length: 15 amino acids. Germline assignment: CDR1 SGHRS and CDR2 YFSETQ. Trimming removed 0 bases from V and 4 bases from J; junction bases left unmatched: 6. In nucleotides, the CDR3 is TGCGCCAGCAGCTTGGAGGGGACAGTCTTCACTGAAGCTTTCTTT. This encodes CASSLEGTVFTEAFF.

This sequence joins TRBV15 and TRBJ2-1; 9 bases fit TRBD2. CDR3 size: 16 residues. V trimming: 0 bases; J trimming: 3 bases; junction bases outside the gene matches: 3. CDR1 is LNHNV and CDR2 is YYDKDF in the germline V gene (reference sequence). The CDR3 region has the DNA TGTGCCACCAGCAGAGAGCGGGAGGGCGTCTACAATGAGCAGTTCTTC. It yields the protein CATSREREGVYNEQFF.

This clonotype was counted once. The rearrangement joins TRBV24-1 to TRBJ2-3; D not certain. V dropped 8 bases and J dropped 1 base, with 12 bases sitting between them. Germline CDR1 KGHDR, CDR2 SFDVKD. The CDR3 covers 14 residues. The CDR3 bases are TGTGCCACCACCGAAGCCGGAGGCACAGATACGCAGTATTTT. Its translation is CATTEAGGTDTQYF.

The CDR3 region is CASISMTGFDEQYF. The CDR3 bases are TGTGCCAGCATCTCGATGACGGGGTTCGACGAGCAGTACTTC. The chain joins TRBV5-6 to TRBJ2-7; D possibly corresponds to TRBD2 (5 bases). The CDR3 has 14 amino acids. V was shortened by 6 bases and J by 5 bases, with 18 bases between the two germline ends. CDR1 SGHDT and CDR2 YYEEEE come from the germline V gene.

The chain employs TRBV7-8 and TRBJ2-1; 11 nucleotides align to TRBD2. The J segment lost 9 bases and the V segment lost 6 bases, leaving 4 bases of the junction unmatched. The CDR3 has 13 residues. The germline V gene encodes CDR1 SGHVS and CDR2 FQNEAQ. CDR3 protein: CASRLSGRGEQFF. In DNA form, the CDR3 reads TGTGCCAGCAGACTTAGCGGGAGGGGTGAGCAGTTCTTC.

This clonotype was seen a single time. This rearrangement joins TRBV14 to TRBJ1-1; D is undetermined. Trimming took 1 base from V and 7 from J, leaving 7 bases between them. The CDR3 covers 12 residues. CDR1 and CDR2 from the germline V gene are SGHDN and FVKESK. CDR3 DNA sequence: TGTGCCAGCAGCCAAGGTCTGCTTGAAGCTTTCTTT. Its protein product is CASSQGLLEAFF.

V usage is TRBV5-6 and J usage is TRBJ2-1, with 11 nucleotides matching TRBD2. V shed 4 bases, J shed 1 base, and the junction held 4 bases outside the gene matches. From germline, CDR1 is SGHDT and CDR2 YYEEEE. This CDR3 spans 16 amino acids. Written as DNA, the CDR3 is TGTGCCAGCAGCGCTGGGACTAGCGGTTCCTACAATGAGCAGTTCTTC. It yields the protein CASSAGTSGSYNEQFF.

The chain recombines TRBV5-4 with TRBJ1-2; D is ambiguous. The germline CDR1 and CDR2 sequences are SGHNT and YYREEE (reference sequence). CDR3 length: 15 amino acids. V was clipped by 0 bases and J by 4 bases, with 13 bases between them. This CDR3 is CASSLEPGVSYGYTF. The CDR3 nucleotides are TGTGCCAGCAGCTTGGAACCCGGGGTGAGCTATGGCTACACCTTC.